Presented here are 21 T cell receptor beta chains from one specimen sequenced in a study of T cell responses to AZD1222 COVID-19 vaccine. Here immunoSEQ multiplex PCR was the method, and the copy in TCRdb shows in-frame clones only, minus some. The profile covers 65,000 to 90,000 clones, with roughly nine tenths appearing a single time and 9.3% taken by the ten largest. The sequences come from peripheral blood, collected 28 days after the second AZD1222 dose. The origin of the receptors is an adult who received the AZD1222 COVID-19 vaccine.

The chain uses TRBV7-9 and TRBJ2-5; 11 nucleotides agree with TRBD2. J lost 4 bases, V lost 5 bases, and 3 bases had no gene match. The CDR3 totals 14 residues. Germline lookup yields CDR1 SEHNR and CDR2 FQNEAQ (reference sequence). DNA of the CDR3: TGTGCCAGCAGCCAACTAGCGGGAGTAGAGACCCAGTACTTC. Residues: CASSQLAGVETQYF. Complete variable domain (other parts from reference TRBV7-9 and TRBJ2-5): DTGVSQNPRHKITKRGQNVTFRCDPISEHNRLYWYRQTLGQGPEFLTYFQNEAQLEKSRLLSDRFSAERPKGSFSTLEIQRTEQGDSAMYLCASSQLAGVETQYFGPGTRLLVL.

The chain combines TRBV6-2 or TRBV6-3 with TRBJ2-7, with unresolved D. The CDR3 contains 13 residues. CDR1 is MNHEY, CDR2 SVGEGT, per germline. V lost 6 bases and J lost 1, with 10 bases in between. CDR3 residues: CASSLDWSYEQYF. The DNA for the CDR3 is TGTGCCAGCAGCCTTGACTGGTCCTACGAGCAGTACTTC.

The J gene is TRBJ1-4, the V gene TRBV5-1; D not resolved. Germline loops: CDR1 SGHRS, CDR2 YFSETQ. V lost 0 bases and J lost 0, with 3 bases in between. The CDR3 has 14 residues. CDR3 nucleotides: TGCGCCAGCAGCTTGGCTGCAACTAATGAAAAACTGTTTTTT. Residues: CASSLAATNEKLFF.

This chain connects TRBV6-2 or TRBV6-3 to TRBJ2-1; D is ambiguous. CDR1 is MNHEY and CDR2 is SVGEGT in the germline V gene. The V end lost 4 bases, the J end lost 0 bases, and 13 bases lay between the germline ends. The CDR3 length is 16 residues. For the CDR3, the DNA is TGTGCCAGCAGTTCCTCTAGGGTAAGCTCCTACAATGAGCAGTTCTTC. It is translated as CASSSSRVSSYNEQFF.

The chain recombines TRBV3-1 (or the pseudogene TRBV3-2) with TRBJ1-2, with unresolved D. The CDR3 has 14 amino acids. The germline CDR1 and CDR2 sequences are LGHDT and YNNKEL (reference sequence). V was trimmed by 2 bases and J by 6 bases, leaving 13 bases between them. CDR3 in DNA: TGTGCCAGCAGCCAACGTGCAGGAGAGAATGGCTACACCTTC. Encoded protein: CASSQRAGENGYTF.

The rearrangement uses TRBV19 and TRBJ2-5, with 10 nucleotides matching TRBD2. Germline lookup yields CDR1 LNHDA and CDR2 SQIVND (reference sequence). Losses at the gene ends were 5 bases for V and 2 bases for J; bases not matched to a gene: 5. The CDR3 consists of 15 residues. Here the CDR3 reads CASSRGLAVQETQYF. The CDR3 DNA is TGTGCCAGTAGTCGCGGACTAGCGGTACAAGAGACCCAGTACTTC.

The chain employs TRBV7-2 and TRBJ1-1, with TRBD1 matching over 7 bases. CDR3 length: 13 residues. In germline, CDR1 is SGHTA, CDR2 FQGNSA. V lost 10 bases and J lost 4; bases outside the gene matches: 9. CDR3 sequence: CATTQGTSTEAFF. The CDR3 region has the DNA TGTGCCACCACACAGGGGACGTCCACTGAAGCTTTCTTT.

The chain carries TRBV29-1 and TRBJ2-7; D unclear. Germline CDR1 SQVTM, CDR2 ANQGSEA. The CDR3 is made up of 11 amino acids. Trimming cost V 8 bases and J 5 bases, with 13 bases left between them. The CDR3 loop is CSQDEVDEQYV. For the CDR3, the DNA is TGCAGCCAAGACGAGGTCGACGAGCAGTACGTC.

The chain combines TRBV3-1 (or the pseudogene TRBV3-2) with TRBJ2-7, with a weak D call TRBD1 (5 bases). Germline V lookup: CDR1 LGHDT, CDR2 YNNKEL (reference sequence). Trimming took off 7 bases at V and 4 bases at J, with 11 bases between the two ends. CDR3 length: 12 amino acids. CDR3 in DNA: TGTGCCAGCACTCAGGGCGCTTACGAGCAGTACTTC. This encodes CASTQGAYEQYF.

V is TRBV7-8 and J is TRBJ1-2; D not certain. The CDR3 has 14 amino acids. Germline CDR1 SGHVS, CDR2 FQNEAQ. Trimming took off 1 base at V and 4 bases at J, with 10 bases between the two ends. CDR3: CASSLDWNGYGYTF. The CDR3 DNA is TGTGCCAGCAGCTTAGACTGGAACGGCTATGGCTACACCTTC.

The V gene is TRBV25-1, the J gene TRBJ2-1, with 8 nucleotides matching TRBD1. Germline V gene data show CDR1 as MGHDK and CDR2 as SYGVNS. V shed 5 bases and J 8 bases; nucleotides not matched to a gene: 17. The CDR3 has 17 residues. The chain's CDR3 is CASSTRLVRQGAYEQFF. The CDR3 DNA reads TGTGCCAGCAGTACAAGGTTGGTGCGGCAGGGGGCCTATGAGCAGTTCTTC. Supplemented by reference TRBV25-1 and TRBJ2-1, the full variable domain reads EADIYQTPRYLVIGTGKKITLECSQTMGHDKMYWYQQDPGMELHLIHYSYGVNSTEKGDLSSESTVSRIRTEHFPLTLESARPSHTSQYLCASSTRLVRQGAYEQFFGPGTRLTVL.

CDR3 region: CASSGRLAGGSSYNEQFF. The CDR3 bases are TGTGCCAGCAGTGGCCGGCTAGCGGGAGGGTCTTCCTACAATGAGCAGTTCTTC. This chain uses TRBV6-4 with TRBJ2-1, with 12 bases fitting TRBD2. Trimming at V came to 4 bases and at J to 1 base, leaving 8 bases not matched to a gene. The CDR3 is 18 residues long. CDR1 MRHNA and CDR2 SNTAGT come from the germline V gene.

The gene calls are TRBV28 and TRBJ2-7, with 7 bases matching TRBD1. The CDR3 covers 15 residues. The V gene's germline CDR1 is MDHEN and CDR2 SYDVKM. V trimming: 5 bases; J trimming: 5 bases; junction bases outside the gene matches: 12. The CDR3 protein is CASSSYRTGSHEQYF. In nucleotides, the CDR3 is TGTGCCAGCAGTAGTTATAGGACAGGTTCCCACGAGCAGTACTTC.

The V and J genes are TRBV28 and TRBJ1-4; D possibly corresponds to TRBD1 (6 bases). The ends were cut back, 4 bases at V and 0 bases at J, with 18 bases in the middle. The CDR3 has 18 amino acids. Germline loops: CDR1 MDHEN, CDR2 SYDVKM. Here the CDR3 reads CASSSAGAPYATNEKLFF. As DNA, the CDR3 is TGTGCCAGCAGTTCCGCAGGGGCCCCCTATGCAACTAATGAAAAACTGTTTTTT.

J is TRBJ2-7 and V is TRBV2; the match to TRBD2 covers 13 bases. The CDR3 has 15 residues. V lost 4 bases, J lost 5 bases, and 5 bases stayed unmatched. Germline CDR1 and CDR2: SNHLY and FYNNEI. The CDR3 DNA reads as TGTGCCAGCAGTGCTACTGGACTAGCGGGAGACGAGCAGTACGTC. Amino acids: CASSATGLAGDEQYV.

The CDR3, as DNA: TGTGCCACCAGTGACCCGGGACTAGCGGGAGGCCGCGTCAATGAGCAGTTCTTC. Its protein product is CATSDPGLAGGRVNEQFF. This chain uses TRBV24-1 with TRBJ2-1, with 15 positions matching TRBD2. This CDR3 comprises 18 residues. Germline values: CDR1 KGHDR, CDR2 SFDVKD. Trimming took 4 bases from V and 6 from J; bases not matched to a gene: 9.

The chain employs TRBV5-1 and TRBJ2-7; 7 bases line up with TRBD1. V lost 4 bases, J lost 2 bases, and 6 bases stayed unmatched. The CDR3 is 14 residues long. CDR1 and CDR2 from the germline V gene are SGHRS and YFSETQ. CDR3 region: CASSLTTGAYEQYV. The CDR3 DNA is TGCGCCAGCAGCCTCACCACAGGGGCCTACGAGCAGTACGTC.

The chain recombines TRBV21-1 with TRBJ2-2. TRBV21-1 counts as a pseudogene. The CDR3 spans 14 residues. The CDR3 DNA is TGTGCCAGCAGCAAACCAGCCAGCCTCGGGGAGCTGTTTTTT. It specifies CASSKPASLGELFF.

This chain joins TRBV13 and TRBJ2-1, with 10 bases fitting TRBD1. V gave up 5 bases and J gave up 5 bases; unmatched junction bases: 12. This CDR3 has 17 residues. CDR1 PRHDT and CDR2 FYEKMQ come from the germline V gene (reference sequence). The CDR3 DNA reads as TGTGCCAGCAGCCCGAGGTCCGGGACAGGGGACCACAATGAGCAGTTCTTC. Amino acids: CASSPRSGTGDHNEQFF.

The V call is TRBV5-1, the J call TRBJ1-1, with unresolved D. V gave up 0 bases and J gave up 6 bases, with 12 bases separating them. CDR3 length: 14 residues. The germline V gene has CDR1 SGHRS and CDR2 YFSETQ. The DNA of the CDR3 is TGCGCCAGCAGCTTGGTAGCCGGAAGGGCTGAAGCTTTCTTT. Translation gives CASSLVAGRAEAFF.

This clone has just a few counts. The CDR3 nucleotides read TGTGCCAGTAGCCCACCGGGGGCCGCAACTAATGAAAAACTGTTTTTT. This sequence encodes CASSPPGAATNEKLFF. The V and J genes are TRBV19 and TRBJ1-4; a possible D gene is TRBD1 (6 bases). The germline V gene has CDR1 LNHDA and CDR2 SQIVND (reference sequence). V lost 6 bases to trimming and J lost 0 bases, with 14 bases between them. This CDR3 is built from 16 residues.